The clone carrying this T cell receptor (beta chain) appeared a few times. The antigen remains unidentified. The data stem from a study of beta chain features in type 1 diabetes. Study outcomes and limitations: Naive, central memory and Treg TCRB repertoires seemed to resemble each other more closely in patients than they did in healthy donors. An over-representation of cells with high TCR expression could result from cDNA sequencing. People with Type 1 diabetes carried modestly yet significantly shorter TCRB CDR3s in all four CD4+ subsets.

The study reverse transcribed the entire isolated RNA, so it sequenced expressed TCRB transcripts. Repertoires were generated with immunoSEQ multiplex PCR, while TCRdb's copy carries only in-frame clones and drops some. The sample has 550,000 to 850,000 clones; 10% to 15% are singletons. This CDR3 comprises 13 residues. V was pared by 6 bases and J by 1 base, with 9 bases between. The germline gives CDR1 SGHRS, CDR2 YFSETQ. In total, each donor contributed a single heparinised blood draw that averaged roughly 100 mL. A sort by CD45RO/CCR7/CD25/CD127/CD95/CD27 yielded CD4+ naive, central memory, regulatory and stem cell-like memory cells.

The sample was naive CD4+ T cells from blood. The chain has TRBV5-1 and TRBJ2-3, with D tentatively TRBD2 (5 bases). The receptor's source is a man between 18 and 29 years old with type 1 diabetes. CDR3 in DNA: TGCGCCAGCAAGGACTCTGGCACAGATACGCAGTATTTT. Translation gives CASKDSGTDTQYF.